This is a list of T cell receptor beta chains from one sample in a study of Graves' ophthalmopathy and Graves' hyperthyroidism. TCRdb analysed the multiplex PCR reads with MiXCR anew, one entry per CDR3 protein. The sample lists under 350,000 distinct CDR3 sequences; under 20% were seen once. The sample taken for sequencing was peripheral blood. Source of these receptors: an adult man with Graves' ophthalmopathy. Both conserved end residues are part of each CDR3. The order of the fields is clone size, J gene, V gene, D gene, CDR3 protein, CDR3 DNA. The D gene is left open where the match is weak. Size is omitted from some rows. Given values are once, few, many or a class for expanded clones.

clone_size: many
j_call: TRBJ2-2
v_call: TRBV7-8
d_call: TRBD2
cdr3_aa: CASSLRVAGGPTGELFF
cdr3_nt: TGTGCCAGCAGCTTAAGGGTAGCGGGGGGGCCGACCGGGGAGCTGTTTTTT

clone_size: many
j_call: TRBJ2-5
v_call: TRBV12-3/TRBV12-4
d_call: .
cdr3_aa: CASSQSRPGAQETQYF
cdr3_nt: TGTGCCAGCAGTCAATCGCGTCCAGGGGCACAAGAGACCCAGTACTTC

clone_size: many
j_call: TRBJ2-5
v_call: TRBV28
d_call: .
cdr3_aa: CASSVESGGGETQYF
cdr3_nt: TGTGCCAGCAGTGTAGAATCAGGGGGGGGAGAGACCCAGTACTTC

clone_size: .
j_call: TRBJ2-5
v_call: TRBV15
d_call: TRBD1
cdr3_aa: CATSSDHDRGQETQYF
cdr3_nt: TGTGCCACCAGCAGTGACCATGACAGGGGCCAAGAGACCCAGTACTTC

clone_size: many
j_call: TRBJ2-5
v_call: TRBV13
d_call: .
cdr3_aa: CASSLVTGQETQYF
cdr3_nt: TGTGCCAGCAGCTTAGTCACGGGGCAAGAGACCCAGTACTTC

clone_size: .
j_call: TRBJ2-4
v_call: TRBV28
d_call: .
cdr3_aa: CASSLGFAKNIQYF
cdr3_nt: TGTGCCAGCAGTTTGGGATTCGCCAAAAACATTCAGTACTTC

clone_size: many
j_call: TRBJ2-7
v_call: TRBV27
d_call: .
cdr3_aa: CASSFTGRGRTSSSEQYF
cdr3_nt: TGTGCCAGCAGTTTTACCGGACGCGGCCGAACTAGTTCCAGCGAGCAGTACTTC

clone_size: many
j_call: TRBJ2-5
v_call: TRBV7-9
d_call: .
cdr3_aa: CATGKGDQETQYF
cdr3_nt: TGTGCCACCGGGAAAGGGGACCAAGAGACCCAGTACTTC

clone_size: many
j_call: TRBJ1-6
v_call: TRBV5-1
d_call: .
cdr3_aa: CASSSTRHSANSPLHF
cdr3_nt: TGCGCCAGCAGCTCGACCAGGCACTCGGCGAATTCACCCCTCCACTTT

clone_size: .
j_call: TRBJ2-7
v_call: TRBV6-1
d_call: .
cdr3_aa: CASSVGPYEQYF
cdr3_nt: TGTGCCAGCAGCGTGGGCCCCTACGAGCAGTACTTC

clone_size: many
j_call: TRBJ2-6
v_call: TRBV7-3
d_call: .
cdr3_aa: CASSLSSAGANVLTF
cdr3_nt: TGTGCCAGCAGCCTTTCATCAGCTGGGGCCAACGTCCTGACTTTC

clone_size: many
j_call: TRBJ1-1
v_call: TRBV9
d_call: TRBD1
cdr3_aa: CASSAIQGGMNTEAFF
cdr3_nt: TGTGCCAGCAGCGCCATCCAGGGGGGCATGAACACTGAAGCTTTCTTT

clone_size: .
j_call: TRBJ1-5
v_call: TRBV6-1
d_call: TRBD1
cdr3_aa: CASSGNRGSGNQPQHF
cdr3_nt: TGTGCCAGCAGTGGAAACAGGGGCTCGGGCAATCAGCCCCAGCATTTT

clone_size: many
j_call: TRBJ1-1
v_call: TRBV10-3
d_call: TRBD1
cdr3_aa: CAISESTPGGAFF
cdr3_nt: TGTGCCATCAGTGAGTCCACCCCAGGGGGAGCTTTCTTT

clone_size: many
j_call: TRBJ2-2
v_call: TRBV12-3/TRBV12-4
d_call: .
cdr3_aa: CASSFSRDGELFF
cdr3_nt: TGTGCCAGCAGTTTTTCCAGGGACGGGGAGCTGTTTTTT

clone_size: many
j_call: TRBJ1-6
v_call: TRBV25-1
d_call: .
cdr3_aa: CASSGTGAGPLHF
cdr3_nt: TGTGCCAGCAGTGGAACGGGGGCCGGACCCCTCCACTTT

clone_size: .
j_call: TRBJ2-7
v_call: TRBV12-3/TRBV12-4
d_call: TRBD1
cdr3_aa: CASSLGLGQGSYEQYF
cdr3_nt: TGTGCCAGCAGTTTAGGCCTGGGACAGGGGAGTTACGAGCAGTACTTC

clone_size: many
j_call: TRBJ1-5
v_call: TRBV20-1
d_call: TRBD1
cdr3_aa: CSASTGTVLDQPQHF
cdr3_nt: TGCAGTGCTAGTACCGGGACAGTGCTAGATCAGCCCCAGCATTTT

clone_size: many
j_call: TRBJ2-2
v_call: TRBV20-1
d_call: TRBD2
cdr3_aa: CSATGLAGVVFF
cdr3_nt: TGCAGTGCAACCGGACTAGCGGGGGTCGTGTTTTTT

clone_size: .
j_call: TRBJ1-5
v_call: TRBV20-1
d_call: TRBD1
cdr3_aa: CSAQGTANQPQHF
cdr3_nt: TGCAGTGCACAAGGGACAGCCAATCAGCCCCAGCATTTT

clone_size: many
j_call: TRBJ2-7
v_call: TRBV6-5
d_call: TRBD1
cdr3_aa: CASSYPSGGIDEQYF
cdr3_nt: TGTGCCAGCAGTTACCCTTCAGGGGGCATCGACGAGCAGTACTTC

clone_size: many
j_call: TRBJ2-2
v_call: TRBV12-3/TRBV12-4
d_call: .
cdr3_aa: CASSLGVPTGELFF
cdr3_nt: TGTGCCAGCAGTTTAGGAGTACCCACCGGGGAGCTGTTTTTT

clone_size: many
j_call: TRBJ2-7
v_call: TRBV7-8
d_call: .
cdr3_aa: CASSLAGSDEQYF
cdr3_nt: TGTGCCAGCAGCTTAGCGGGATCGGACGAGCAGTACTTC

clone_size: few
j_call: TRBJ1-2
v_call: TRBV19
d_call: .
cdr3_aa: CASTPSRHNYGYTF
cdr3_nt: TGTGCCAGTACCCCGTCCAGGCATAACTATGGCTACACCTTC

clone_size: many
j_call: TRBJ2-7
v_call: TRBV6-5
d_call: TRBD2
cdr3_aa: CASRGLAYEQYF
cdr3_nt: TGTGCCAGCAGGGGACTAGCCTACGAGCAGTACTTC

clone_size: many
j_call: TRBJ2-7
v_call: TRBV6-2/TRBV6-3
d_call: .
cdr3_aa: CASSYSTAGRPYEQYF
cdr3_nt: TGTGCCAGCAGTTACTCGACGGCTGGCAGACCTTACGAGCAGTACTTC

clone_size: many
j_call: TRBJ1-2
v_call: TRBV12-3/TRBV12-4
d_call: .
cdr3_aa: CASSYGGRYGYTF
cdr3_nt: TGTGCCAGCAGTTATGGGGGGAGGTATGGCTACACCTTC

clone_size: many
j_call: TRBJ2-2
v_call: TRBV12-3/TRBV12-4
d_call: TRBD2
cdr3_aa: CASSFASGSSNTGELFF
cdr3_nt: TGTGCCAGCAGTTTCGCTAGCGGGAGTTCGAACACCGGGGAGCTGTTTTTT

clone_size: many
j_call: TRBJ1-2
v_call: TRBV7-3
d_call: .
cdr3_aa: CASSLTGREGGYTF
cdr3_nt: TGTGCCAGCAGCTTAACCGGCAGGGAGGGAGGCTACACCTTC

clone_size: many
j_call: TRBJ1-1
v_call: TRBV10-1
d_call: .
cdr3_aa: CASSGSDTEAFF
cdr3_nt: TGCGCCAGCAGTGGTTCGGACACTGAAGCTTTCTTT

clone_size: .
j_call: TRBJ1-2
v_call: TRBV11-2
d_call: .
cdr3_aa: CASSLLDSQGDGYTF
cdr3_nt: TGTGCCAGCAGTTTATTGGACAGTCAGGGAGACGGCTACACCTTC

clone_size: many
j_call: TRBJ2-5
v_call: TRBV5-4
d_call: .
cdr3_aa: CASSPRSGETQYF
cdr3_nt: TGTGCCAGCAGCCCCAGGAGTGGAGAGACCCAGTACTTC

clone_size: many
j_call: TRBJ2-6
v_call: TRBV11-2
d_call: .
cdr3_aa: CASSWSGIAGANVLTF
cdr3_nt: TGTGCCAGCAGTTGGTCCGGGATTGCTGGGGCCAACGTCCTGACTTTC

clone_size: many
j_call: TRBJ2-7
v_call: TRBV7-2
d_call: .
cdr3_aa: CASSLNRPYEQYF
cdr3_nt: TGTGCCAGCAGCCTTAACAGACCCTACGAGCAGTACTTC

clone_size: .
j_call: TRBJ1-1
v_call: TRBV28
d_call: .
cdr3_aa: CASLIGRFTEASF
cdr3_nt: TGTGCCAGTTTGATAGGGCGATTCACTGAAGCTTCCTTT

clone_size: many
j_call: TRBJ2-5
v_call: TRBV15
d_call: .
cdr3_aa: CATSRDRQNQETQYF
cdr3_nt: TGTGCCACCAGCAGAGATCGGCAGAACCAAGAGACCCAGTACTTC

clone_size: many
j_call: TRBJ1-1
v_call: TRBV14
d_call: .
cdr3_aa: CASSQVRAERAFF
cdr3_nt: TGTGCCAGCAGCCAAGTTCGGGCGGAGCGAGCTTTCTTT

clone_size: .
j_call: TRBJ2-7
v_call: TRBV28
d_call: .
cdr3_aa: CASSPSGRPPYEQYF
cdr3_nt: TGTGCCAGCAGTCCCTCAGGCAGGCCACCCTACGAGCAGTACTTC

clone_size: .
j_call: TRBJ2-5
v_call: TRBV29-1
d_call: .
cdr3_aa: CSVALAQVDQYF
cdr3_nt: TGCAGCGTTGCCCTAGCGCAGGTTGACCAGTACTTC

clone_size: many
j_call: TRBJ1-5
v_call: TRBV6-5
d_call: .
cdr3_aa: CASRMTANSNQPQHF
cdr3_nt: TGTGCCAGCAGAATGACCGCAAATAGCAATCAGCCCCAGCATTTT

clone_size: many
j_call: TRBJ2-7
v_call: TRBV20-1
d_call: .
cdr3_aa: CSASQGTSSYEQYF
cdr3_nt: TGCAGTGCTAGTCAGGGGACAAGCTCCTACGAGCAGTACTTC

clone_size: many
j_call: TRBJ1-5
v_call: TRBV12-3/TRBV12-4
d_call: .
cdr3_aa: CASSLSSRDQPQHF
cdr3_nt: TGTGCCAGCAGTTTATCCTCCCGAGATCAGCCCCAGCATTTT